Following are 21 T cell receptor beta chains from one sample sequenced in a study of OX40 agonist ivuxolimab in advanced cancers. The data were produced by immunoSEQ multiplex PCR, yet TCRdb's version contains in-frame clones alone and is incomplete. The sample holds 65,000 to 80,000 clones, 86% seen once. The material sequenced was CD4+ or CD8+ T cells sorted from blood, taken in a trial of the OX40 agonist ivuxolimab. Receptors originate from an adult with an advanced solid tumor such as melanoma, head and neck, liver or kidney cancer.

This chain connects TRBV5-1 to TRBJ1-6, with TRBD1 matching 9 bases. The CDR3 is 14 amino acids. Germline CDR1 is SGHRS and CDR2 is YFSETQ. With 4 bases clipped from V and 9 bases from J, the junction kept 5 bases outside the gene matches. Here the CDR3 DNA reads TGCGCCAGCAGCGAAGGACAGGGGCCTTCACCCCTCCACTTT. This codes for CASSEGQGPSPLHF.

The chain carries TRBV2 and TRBJ2-1, with 13 nucleotides matching TRBD2. The germline V gene has CDR1 SNHLY and CDR2 FYNNEI. This CDR3 spans 16 amino acids. V lost 8 bases to trimming and J lost 6 bases; unmatched junction nucleotides: 10. CDR3 residues: CASGPSLAGGFNEQFF. In DNA form, the CDR3 reads TGTGCCAGCGGCCCCTCACTAGCGGGAGGGTTCAATGAGCAGTTCTTC.

V gene TRBV19 combines with J gene TRBJ2-1, with D unresolved. The CDR3 is 14 amino acids. Trimming shortened V by 6 bases and J by 6 bases, and 15 bases separated the two germline ends. CDR1 is LNHDA and CDR2 is SQIVND in the germline V gene (reference sequence). CDR3 sequence: CASSLNGPFNEQFF. The DNA of the CDR3 is TGTGCCAGTAGCCTTAACGGGCCCTTCAATGAGCAGTTCTTC.

This rearrangement joins TRBV5-4 to TRBJ2-2, with D possibly TRBD2 on 5 matching bases. The germline V and J ends were trimmed by 1 base and 2 bases, with 12 bases remaining between them. CDR3 size: 16 residues. CDR1 and CDR2 from the germline V gene are SGHNT and YYREEE (reference sequence). The CDR3 DNA reads TGTGCCAGCAGCTTGTTCGCTAGCAGAAACACCGGGGAGCTGTTTTTT. Residues: CASSLFASRNTGELFF.

The rearrangement uses TRBV11-2 and TRBJ2-5; 7 bases agree with TRBD2. The CDR3 is made up of 17 amino acids. Per germline, CDR1 SGHAT and CDR2 FQNNGV. The V and J ends lost 5 bases and 2 bases, in that order; junction bases with no gene match: 14. CDR3 loop: CASSRFRGRGGQETQYF. The DNA of the CDR3 is TGTGCCAGCAGCCGATTTAGGGGAAGGGGAGGGCAAGAGACCCAGTACTTC.

In the case of this clone: One end of the junction fails to match germline, which may point to a read error. The CDR3 loop is CASGETDTNYGYTF. In DNA, the CDR3 is TGTGCCAGCGGTGAGACAGACACTAACTATGGCTACACCTTC. This chain connects TRBV2 to TRBJ1-2; D may be TRBD1 (5 bases). From germline, CDR1 is SNHLY and CDR2 FYNNEI. This CDR3 region has 14 residues.

The CDR3 DNA sequence: TGTGCCAGTAGTATCAAATCGGGGTTCTACTACGAGCAGTACTTC. Translation gives CASSIKSGFYYEQYF. V usage is TRBV19 and J usage is TRBJ2-7; maybe TRBD2 (5 bases). This CDR3 has 15 residues. The V end was cut by 3 bases, the J end by 3 bases, with 15 bases between. The germline gives CDR1 LNHDA, CDR2 SQIVND (reference sequence).

This rearrangement joins TRBV5-1 to TRBJ2-7; 7 positions agree with TRBD2. Unmatched junction bases numbered 16, after V lost 4 bases and J lost 3 bases. The CDR3 covers 17 residues. Germline values: CDR1 SGHRS, CDR2 YFSETQ. For the CDR3, the DNA is TGCGCCAGCAGCCCCACCGGGGGGTTAGCGTCGAACTACGAGCAGTACTTC. This sequence encodes CASSPTGGLASNYEQYF. Full variable domain (missing parts from reference TRBV5-1 and TRBJ2-7): KAGVTQTPRYLIKTRGQQVTLSCSPISGHRSVSWYQQTPGQGLQFLFEYFSETQRNKGNFPGRFSGRQFSNSRSEMNVSTLELGDSALYLCASSPTGGLASNYEQYFGPGTRLTVT.

This clone was picked up one time. This chain connects TRBV5-1 to TRBJ2-1, with D tentatively TRBD1 (5 bases). The CDR3 has 14 amino acids. V lost 0 bases and J lost 7, with 11 bases in between. Looked up from germline, CDR1 is SGHRS and CDR2 is YFSETQ. The DNA of the CDR3 is TGCGCCAGCAGCTTGGGTCAGGGTGGAAATGAGCAGTTCTTC. Its translation: CASSLGQGGNEQFF.

V usage is TRBV7-9 and J usage is TRBJ2-1, with 8 bases aligning to TRBD2. After removal of 1 base from V and 5 bases from J, the junction contained 7 bases not matched to a gene. Germline assignment: CDR1 SEHNR and CDR2 FQNEAQ (reference sequence). This CDR3 region has 16 residues. In DNA form, the CDR3 reads TGTGCCAGCAGCTTAGGGGCTAGCGGGTGGGACAATGAGCAGTTCTTC. Protein product: CASSLGASGWDNEQFF.

The chain combines TRBV25-1 with TRBJ2-5; D possibly corresponds to TRBD2 (5 bases). The V and J ends lost 6 bases and 0 bases respectively, with 5 bases between them. CDR1 and CDR2 (germline): MGHDK, SYGVNS. This CDR3 spans 12 amino acids. The CDR3 bases are TGTGCCAGCAGGGGAGACCAAGAGACCCAGTACTTC. Translation gives CASRGDQETQYF.

CDR3 sequence: CASSRGGSGREKTQYF. The CDR3 DNA sequence: TGTGCCAGTAGTCGAGGGGGTAGCGGGAGGGAGAAGACCCAGTACTTC. V is TRBV19 and J is TRBJ2-5, with 11 bases identical to TRBD2. Trimming removed 5 bases from V and 6 bases from J; junction bases left unmatched: 11. In germline, CDR1 is LNHDA, CDR2 SQIVND (reference sequence). This CDR3 has 16 residues.

The rearrangement uses TRBV2 and TRBJ2-1; 14 nucleotides align to TRBD2. Germline V CDR1 and CDR2: SNHLY, FYNNEI. The V gene end was trimmed by 5 bases and the J gene end by 7 bases; junction bases not matched to a gene: 4. The CDR3 contains 15 residues. The CDR3, as DNA: TGTGCCAGCAGTCGACTAGCGGGGGGGCTTAATGAGCAGTTCTTC. Its protein is CASSRLAGGLNEQFF.

The rearrangement joins TRBV6-6 to TRBJ1-6; TRBD1 matches 8 bases. Germline CDR1 and CDR2: MNHNY and SVGAGI (reference sequence). V shed 6 bases and J 8 bases; nucleotides not matched to a gene: 3. The CDR3 totals 13 residues. The CDR3 DNA reads as TGTGCCAGCAGCAAGACAGGGGATTCACCCCTCCACTTT. Translation gives CASSKTGDSPLHF.

The chain is built from TRBV18 and TRBJ1-1; D might be TRBD1 (6 bases). Trimming stripped 0 bases from V and 4 bases from J, with 12 bases between. Germline loops: CDR1 KGHSH, CDR2 LQKENI. There are 15 residues in the CDR3. CDR3 protein: CASSPPTGVGTEAFF. In DNA form, the CDR3 reads TGTGCCAGCTCACCACCGACAGGTGTGGGCACTGAAGCTTTCTTT.

The V and J genes are TRBV30 and TRBJ2-2; D is unclear. This CDR3 spans 11 amino acids. V was shortened by 3 bases and J by 9 bases, with 8 bases between the two germline ends. Germline V lookup: CDR1 GTSNPN, CDR2 SVGIG (reference sequence). DNA for the CDR3: TGTGCCTGGAGAGGACCGAGGGAGCTGTTTTTT. Residues: CAWRGPRELFF.

The V and J genes are TRBV30 and TRBJ2-2, with 8 bases aligning to TRBD1. The CDR3 runs 15 residues. The J segment lost 7 bases and the V segment lost 3 bases, leaving 10 bases of the junction unmatched. Germline V gene lookup returns CDR1 GTSNPN and CDR2 SVGIG (reference sequence). In DNA form, the CDR3 reads TGTGCCTGGAGGTCCTCGAGCAGGGGGCGCGGGGAGCTGTTTTTT. Its translation is CAWRSSSRGRGELFF.

The chain's CDR3 is CASSPRVTDTQYF. In DNA form, the CDR3 reads TGTGCCAGCAGCCCGAGGGTCACAGATACGCAGTATTTT. The rearrangement uses TRBV25-1 and TRBJ2-3; TRBD2 is a possible D gene (5 bases). With 6 bases removed from V and 2 bases from J, the gap between germline ends came to 9 bases. Germline-derived CDR1 and CDR2 are MGHDK and SYGVNS. CDR3 length: 13 amino acids.

The gene calls are TRBV27 and TRBJ2-1; D is unresolved. CDR1 is MNHEY, CDR2 SMNVEV, per germline (reference sequence). V lost 2 bases to trimming and J lost 4 bases, with 18 bases between them. The CDR3 extends over 17 amino acids. In nucleotides, the CDR3 is TGTGCCAGCAGTTTAAAAGTCCCGGTGCGATCGTACAATGAGCAGTTCTTC. This encodes CASSLKVPVRSYNEQFF.

This chain links TRBV11-2 with TRBJ2-1, with 10 bases matching TRBD2. Germline CDR1 reads SGHAT; CDR2 reads FQNNGV. With V trimmed by 2 bases and J by 4 bases, 2 bases remained unmatched. This CDR3 has 15 residues. CDR3 residues: CASSLSLAGYNEQFF. The CDR3, as DNA: TGTGCCAGCAGCTTATCACTAGCGGGGTACAATGAGCAGTTCTTC.

The rearrangement links TRBV4-3 to TRBJ2-2; 9 bases align to TRBD1. J lost 1 base, V lost 2 bases, and 20 bases had no gene match. Per germline, CDR1 LGHNA and CDR2 YSLEER. The CDR3 spans 22 residues. CDR3 residues: CASSQNPPLSVRQGGNTGELFF. CDR3 DNA: TGCGCCAGCAGCCAAAACCCCCCCCTTAGTGTTCGACAGGGGGGGAACACCGGGGAGCTGTTTTTT.